This entry describes one TCR beta chain. The antigen is not known. The DNA is omitted, as the CDR3 cannot be located on it reliably, and the CDR3 follows TCRdb's listing. Clinical symptoms, serum thyroxine, TRAb, thyroid ultrasound and orbital computed tomography established diagnosis. The germline V gene has CDR1 SEHNR and CDR2 FQNEAQ (reference sequence). Inclusive of both ends, the CDR3 amounts to 20 amino acids. This record comes from a study of T cells in Graves' hyperthyroidism and ophthalmopathy. Study outcomes and limitations: Most thyroid clonotypes expanded above 0.001 appeared in blood too. Ophthalmopathy and stable hyperthyroidism were told apart by a 13 V-J model.

The investigators amplified TCR beta CDR3 regions from RNA transcripts. The HTBI primer set was used in a first-round RT-PCR of the TCR CDR3. TCRdb recomputed calls from the multiplex PCR reads with MiXCR, one row per CDR3 protein. In the table there are 500,000 to 650,000 distinct CDR3 sequences, approximately 49% of which are singletons. V and J are TRBV7-9 and TRBJ2-5. Sequencing was carried out using peripheral blood or thyroid tissue (not recorded which). This TCR was recovered from an adult woman with Graves' disease, either hyperthyroidism or ophthalmopathy (not recorded which). The CDR3 spells CASSIYLCGVEASGLETQYF.